This TCR beta chain was found in a study of blood T cell repertoires in COVID-19. This clone was detected a few times. CDR1 KGHSH and CDR2 LQKENI come from the germline V gene. The CDR3 runs 15 residues. V was clipped by 3 bases and J by 1 base, with 12 bases between them. Sequencing was performed with immunoSEQ multiplex PCR; in TCRdb, only in-frame clones are kept and a portion is missing. This sample carries fewer than 250,000 clones, 90% of them seen once, and the ten largest clones take just over 0.85%. The receptor was isolated from a man over 45 who had been exposed to COVID-19. The source material was PBMCs or T cells enriched from blood (not recorded which). This chain connects TRBV18 to TRBJ1-1; perhaps TRBD1 as D (6 bases). DNA for the CDR3: TGTGCCAGCTCACCGCGCTTGGGACAGAACACTGAAGCTTTCTTT. Its protein product is CASSPRLGQNTEAFF.